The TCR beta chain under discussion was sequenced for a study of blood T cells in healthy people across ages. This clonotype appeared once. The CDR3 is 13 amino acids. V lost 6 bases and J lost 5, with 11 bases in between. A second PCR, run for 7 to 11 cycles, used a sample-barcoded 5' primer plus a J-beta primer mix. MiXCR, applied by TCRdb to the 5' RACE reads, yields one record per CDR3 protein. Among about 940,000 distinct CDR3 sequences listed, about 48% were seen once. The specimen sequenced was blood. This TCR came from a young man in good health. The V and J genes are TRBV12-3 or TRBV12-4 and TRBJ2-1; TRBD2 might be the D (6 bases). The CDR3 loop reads CASSGGVHNEQFF. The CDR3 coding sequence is TGTGCCAGCAGCGGCGGGGTGCACAATGAGCAGTTCTTC.